This T cell receptor beta chain emerged from a study of response to subunit inactivated influenza vaccine. Study observations and caveats: New T cells are recruited in small numbers by each seasonal influenza vaccination, according to the authors' suggestion.

TCRdb passed the RT-PCR reads through MiXCR, listing each CDR3 protein once. The table lists about 620,000 distinct CDR3 sequences, approximately 12% of them singletons. V lost 2 bases and J lost 1, with 19 bases in between. Per germline, CDR1 SGHRS and CDR2 YFSETQ. This CDR3 has 17 amino acids. This clonotype was detected only a few times. The antigen is unknown. This rearrangement joins TRBV5-1 to TRBJ2-7; TRBD2 is a possible D gene (6 bases). Specimen: PBMCs from blood, collected on the day of vaccination. The TCR originated in a man aged 45 to 65 who received an inactivated influenza vaccine. CDR3 bases: TGCGCCAGCAGCTTTCTCCGGGCGGGGAAGTCGTCCTACGAGCAGTACTTC. Translating gives CASSFLRAGKSSYEQYF.